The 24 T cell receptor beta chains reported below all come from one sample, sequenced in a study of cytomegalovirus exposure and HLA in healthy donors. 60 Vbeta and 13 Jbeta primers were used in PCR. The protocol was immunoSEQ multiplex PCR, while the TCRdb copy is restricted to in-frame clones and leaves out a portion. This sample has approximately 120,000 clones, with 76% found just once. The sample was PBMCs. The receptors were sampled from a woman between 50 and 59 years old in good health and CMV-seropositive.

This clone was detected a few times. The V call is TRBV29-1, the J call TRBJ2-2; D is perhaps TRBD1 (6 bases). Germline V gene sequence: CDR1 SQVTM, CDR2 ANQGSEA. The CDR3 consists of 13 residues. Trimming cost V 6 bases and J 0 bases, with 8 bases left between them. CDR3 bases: TGCAGCGTGGACAGACCGAACACCGGGGAGCTGTTTTTT. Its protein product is CSVDRPNTGELFF.

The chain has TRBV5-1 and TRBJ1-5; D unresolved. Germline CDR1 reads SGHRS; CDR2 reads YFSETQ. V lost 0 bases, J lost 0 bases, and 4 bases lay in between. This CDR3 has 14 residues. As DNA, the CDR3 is TGCGCCAGCAGCTTGGACAGTAGCAATCAGCCCCAGCATTTT. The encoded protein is CASSLDSSNQPQHF.

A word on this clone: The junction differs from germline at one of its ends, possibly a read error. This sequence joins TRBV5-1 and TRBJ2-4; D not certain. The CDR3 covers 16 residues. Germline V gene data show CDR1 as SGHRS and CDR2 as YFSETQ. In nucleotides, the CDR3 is TGCGCCAGCAGCTTGGCCGATGGTGGCTTTAGGAACAGTCAGTACTTC. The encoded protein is CASSLADGGFRNSQYF.

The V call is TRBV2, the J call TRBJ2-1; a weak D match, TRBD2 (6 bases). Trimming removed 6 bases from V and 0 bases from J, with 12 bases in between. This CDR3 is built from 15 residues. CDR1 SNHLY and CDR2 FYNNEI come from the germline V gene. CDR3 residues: CASRGPGGSYNEQFF. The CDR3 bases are TGTGCCAGCAGGGGGCCCGGGGGCTCCTACAATGAGCAGTTCTTC.

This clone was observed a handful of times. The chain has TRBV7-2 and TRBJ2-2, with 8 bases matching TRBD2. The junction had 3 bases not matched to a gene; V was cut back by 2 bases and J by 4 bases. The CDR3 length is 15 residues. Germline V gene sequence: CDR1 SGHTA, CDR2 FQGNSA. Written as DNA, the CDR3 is TGTGCCAGCAGCTTAATAGCGGGGCGCACCGGGGAGCTGTTTTTT. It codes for CASSLIAGRTGELFF.

The CDR3 sequence is CAIRRDRDEGEAFF. CDR3 bases: TGTGCCATCAGAAGGGACAGGGATGAAGGTGAAGCTTTCTTT. The rearrangement uses TRBV10-3 and TRBJ1-1, with 9 bases that match TRBD1. The germline V gene encodes CDR1 ENHRY and CDR2 SYGVKD. Trimming removed 6 bases from V and 7 bases from J; junction bases left unmatched: 9. The CDR3 totals 14 residues.

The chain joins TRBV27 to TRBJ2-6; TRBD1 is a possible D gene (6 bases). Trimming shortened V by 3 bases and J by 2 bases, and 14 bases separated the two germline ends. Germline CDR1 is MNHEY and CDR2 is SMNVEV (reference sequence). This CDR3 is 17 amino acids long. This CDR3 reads CASSLNRELPGANVLTF. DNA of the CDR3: TGTGCCAGCAGTTTGAACAGGGAACTCCCTGGGGCCAACGTCCTGACTTTC.

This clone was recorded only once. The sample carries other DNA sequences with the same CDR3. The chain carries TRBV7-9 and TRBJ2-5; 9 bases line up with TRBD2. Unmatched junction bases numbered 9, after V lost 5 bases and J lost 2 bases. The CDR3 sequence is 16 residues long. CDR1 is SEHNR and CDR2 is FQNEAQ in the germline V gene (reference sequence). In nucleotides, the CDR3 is TGTGCCAGCAGCCTAGAAGTGACTAGCGGTCAAGAGACCCAGTACTTC. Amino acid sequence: CASSLEVTSGQETQYF. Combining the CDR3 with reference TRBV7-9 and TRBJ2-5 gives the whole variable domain DTGVSQNPRHKITKRGQNVTFRCDPISEHNRLYWYRQTLGQGPEFLTYFQNEAQLEKSRLLSDRFSAERPKGSFSTLEIQRTEQGDSAMYLCASSLEVTSGQETQYFGPGTRLLVL.

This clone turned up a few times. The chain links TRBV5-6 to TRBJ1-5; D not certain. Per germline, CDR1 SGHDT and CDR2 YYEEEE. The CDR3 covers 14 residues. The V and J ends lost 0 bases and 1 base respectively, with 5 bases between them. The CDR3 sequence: CASSLGRSNQPQHF. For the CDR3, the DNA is TGTGCCAGCAGCTTGGGGAGAAGCAATCAGCCCCAGCATTTT. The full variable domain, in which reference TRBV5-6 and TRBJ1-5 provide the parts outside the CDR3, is DAGVTQSPTHLIKTRGQQVTLRCSPKSGHDTVSWYQQALGQGPQFIFQYYEEEERQRGNFPDRFSGHQFPNYSSELNVNALLLGDSALYLCASSLGRSNQPQHFGDGTRLSIL.

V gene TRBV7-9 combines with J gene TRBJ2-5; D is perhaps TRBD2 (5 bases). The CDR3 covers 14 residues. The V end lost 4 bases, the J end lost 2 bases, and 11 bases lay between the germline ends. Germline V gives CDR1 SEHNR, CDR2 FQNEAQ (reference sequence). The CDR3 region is CASSSWTQQETQYF. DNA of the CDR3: TGTGCCAGCAGCTCTTGGACTCAACAAGAGACCCAGTACTTC.

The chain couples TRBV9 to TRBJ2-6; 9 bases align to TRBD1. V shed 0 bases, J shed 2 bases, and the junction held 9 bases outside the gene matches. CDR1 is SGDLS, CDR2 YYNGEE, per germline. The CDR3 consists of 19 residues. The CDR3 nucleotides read TGTGCCAGCAGCGTAGCAACAGGGGGCATCGGACCTGGGGCCAACGTCCTGACTTTC. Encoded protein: CASSVATGGIGPGANVLTF. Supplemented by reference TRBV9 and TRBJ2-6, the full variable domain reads DSGVTQTPKHLITATGQRVTLRCSPRSGDLSVYWYQQSLDQGLQFLIQYYNGEERAKGNILERFSAQQFPDLHSELNLSSLELGDSALYFCASSVATGGIGPGANVLTFGAGSRLTVL.

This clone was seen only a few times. The CDR3 region has the DNA TGTGCCAGCAGCTCCTCCGGGACTAGCGGGAGAGAGCAGTTCTTC. It yields the protein CASSSSGTSGREQFF. The chain has TRBV5-4 and TRBJ2-1; TRBD2 matches 14 bases. This CDR3 has 15 amino acids. CDR1 SGHNT and CDR2 YYREEE come from the germline V gene (reference sequence). V was pared by 3 bases and J by 10 bases, with 6 bases of the junction left unmatched.

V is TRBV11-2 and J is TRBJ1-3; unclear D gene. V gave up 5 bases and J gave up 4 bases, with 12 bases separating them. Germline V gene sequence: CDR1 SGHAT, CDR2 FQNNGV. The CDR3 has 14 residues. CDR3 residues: CASSRPPVGNTIYF. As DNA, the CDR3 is TGTGCCAGCAGCCGCCCTCCGGTGGGAAACACCATATATTTT.

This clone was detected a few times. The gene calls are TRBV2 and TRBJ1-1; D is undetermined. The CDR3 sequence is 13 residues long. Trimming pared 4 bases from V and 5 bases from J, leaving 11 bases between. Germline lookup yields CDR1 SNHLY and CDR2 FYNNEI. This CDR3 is CASSVEGDTEAFF. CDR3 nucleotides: TGTGCCAGCAGTGTTGAGGGCGATACTGAAGCTTTCTTT.

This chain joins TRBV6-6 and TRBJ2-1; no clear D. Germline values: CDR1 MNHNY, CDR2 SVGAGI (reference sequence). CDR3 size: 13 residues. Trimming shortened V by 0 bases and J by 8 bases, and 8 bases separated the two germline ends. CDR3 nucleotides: TGTGCCAGCAGTTACTCCTTAGCTCATGAGCAGTTCTTC. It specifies CASSYSLAHEQFF.

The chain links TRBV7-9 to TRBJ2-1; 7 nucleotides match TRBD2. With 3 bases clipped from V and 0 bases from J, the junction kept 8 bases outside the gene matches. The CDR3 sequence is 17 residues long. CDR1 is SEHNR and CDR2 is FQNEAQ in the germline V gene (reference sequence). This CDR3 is CASSFSRLASSYNEQFF. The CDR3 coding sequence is TGTGCCAGCAGCTTTTCTCGACTAGCTTCCTCCTACAATGAGCAGTTCTTC. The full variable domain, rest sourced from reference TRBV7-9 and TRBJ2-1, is DTGVSQNPRHKITKRGQNVTFRCDPISEHNRLYWYRQTLGQGPEFLTYFQNEAQLEKSRLLSDRFSAERPKGSFSTLEIQRTEQGDSAMYLCASSFSRLASSYNEQFFGPGTRLTVL.

Here the CDR3 DNA reads TGTGCCACCAGCAGAGGGACAGGGGGCCGGTATGAGCAGTTCTTC. Translating it yields CATSRGTGGRYEQFF. The gene calls are TRBV15 and TRBJ2-1, with 11 bases that match TRBD1. The CDR3 is 15 residues long. V lost 1 base and J lost 8; bases outside the gene matches: 4. Germline V gene sequence: CDR1 LNHNV, CDR2 YYDKDF (reference sequence).

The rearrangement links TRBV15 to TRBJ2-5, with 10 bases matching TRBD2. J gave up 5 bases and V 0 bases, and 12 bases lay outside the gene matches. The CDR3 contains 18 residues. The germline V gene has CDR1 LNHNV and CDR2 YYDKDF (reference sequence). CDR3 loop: CATSREAASGGRGETQYF. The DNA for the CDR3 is TGTGCCACCAGCAGAGAGGCGGCTAGCGGGGGCCGGGGGGAGACCCAGTACTTC.

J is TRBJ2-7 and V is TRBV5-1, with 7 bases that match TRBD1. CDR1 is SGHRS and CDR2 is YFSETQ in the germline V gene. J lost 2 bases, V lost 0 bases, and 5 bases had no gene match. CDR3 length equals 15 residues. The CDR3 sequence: CASSLGRTGPYEQYF. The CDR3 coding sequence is TGCGCCAGCAGCTTGGGGAGGACAGGTCCCTACGAGCAGTACTTC.

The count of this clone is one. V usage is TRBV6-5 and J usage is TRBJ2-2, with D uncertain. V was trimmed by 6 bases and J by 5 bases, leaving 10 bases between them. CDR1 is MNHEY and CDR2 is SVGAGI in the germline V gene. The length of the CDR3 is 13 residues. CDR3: CASSITGTGELFF. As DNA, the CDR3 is TGTGCCAGCAGCATCACTGGTACCGGGGAGCTGTTTTTT.

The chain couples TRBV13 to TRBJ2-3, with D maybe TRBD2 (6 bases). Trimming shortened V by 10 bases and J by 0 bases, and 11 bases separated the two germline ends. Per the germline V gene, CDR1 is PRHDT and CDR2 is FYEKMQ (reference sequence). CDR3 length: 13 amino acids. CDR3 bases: TGTGCCACGGGGAGGTTTAGCACAGATACGCAGTATTTT. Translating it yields CATGRFSTDTQYF.

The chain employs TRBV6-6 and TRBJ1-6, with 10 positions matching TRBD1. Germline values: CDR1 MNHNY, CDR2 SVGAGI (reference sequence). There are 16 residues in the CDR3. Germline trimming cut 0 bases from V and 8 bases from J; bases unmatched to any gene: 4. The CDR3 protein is CASSYSGQGTHSPLHF. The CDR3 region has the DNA TGTGCCAGCAGTTACTCGGGACAGGGGACTCATTCACCCCTCCACTTT.

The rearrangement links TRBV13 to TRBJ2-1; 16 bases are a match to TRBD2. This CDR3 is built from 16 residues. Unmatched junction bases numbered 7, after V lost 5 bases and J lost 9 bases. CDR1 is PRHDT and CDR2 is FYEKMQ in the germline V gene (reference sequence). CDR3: CASSPGTSGRAGEQFF. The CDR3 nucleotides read TGTGCCAGCAGCCCGGGGACTAGCGGGAGGGCCGGTGAGCAGTTCTTC.

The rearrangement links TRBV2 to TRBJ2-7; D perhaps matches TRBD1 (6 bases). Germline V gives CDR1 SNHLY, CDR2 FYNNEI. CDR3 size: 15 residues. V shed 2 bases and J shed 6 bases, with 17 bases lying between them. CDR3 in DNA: TGTGCCAGCAGTGAACGAGTAGGGGGATTAAGCGAGCAGTACTTC. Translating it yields CASSERVGGLSEQYF.